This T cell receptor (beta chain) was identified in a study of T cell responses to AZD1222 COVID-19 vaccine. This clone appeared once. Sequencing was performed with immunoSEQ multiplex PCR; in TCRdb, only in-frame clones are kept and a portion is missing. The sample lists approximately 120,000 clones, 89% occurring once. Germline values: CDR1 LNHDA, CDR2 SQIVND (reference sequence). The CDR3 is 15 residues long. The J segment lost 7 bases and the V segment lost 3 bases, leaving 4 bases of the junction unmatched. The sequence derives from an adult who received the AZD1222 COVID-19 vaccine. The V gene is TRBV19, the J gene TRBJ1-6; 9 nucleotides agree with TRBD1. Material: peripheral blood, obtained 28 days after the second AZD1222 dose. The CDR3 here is CASSMGQGGNSPLHF. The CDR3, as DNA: TGTGCCAGTAGTATGGGACAGGGTGGAAATTCACCCCTCCACTTT.